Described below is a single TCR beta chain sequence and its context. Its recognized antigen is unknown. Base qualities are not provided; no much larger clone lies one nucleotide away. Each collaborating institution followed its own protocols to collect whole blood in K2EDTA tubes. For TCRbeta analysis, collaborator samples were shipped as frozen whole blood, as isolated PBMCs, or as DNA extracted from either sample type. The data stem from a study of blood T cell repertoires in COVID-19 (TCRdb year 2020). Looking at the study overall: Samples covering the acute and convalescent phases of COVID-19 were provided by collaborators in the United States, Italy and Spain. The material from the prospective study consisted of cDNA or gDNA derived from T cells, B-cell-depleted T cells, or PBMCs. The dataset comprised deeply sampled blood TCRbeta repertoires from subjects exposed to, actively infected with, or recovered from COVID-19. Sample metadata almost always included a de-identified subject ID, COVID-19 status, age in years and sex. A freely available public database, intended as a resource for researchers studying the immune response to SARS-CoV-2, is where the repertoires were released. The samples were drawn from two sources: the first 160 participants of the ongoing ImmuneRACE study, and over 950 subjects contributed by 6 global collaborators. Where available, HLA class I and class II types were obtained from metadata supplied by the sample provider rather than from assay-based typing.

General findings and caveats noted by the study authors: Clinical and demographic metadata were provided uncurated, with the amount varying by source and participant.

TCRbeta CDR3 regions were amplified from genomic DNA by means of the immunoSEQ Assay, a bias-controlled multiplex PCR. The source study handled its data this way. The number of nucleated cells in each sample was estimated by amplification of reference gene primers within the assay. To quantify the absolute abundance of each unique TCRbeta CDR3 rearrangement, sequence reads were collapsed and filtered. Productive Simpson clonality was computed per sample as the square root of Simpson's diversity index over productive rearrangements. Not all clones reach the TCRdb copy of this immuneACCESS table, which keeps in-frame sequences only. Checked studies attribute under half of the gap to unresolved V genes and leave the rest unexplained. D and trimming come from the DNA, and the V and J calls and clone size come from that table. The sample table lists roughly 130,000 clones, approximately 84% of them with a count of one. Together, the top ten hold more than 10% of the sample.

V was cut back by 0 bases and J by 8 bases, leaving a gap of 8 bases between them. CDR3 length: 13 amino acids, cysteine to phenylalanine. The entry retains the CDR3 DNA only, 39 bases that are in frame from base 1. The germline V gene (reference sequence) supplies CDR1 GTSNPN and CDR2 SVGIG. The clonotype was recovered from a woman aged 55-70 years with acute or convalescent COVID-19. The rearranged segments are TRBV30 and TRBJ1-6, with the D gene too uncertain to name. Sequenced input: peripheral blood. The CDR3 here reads CAWSVLLHSPLHF. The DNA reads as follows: TGTGCCTGGAGTGTACTCCTGCATTCACCCCTCCACTTT. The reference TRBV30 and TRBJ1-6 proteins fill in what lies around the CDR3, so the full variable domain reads SQTIHQWPATLVQPVGSPLSLECTVEGTSNPNLYWYRQAAGRGLQLLFYSVGIGQISSEVPQNLSASRPQDRQFILSSKKLLLSDSGFYLCAWSVLLHSPLHFGNGTRLTVT.